This entry concerns a single T cell receptor beta chain. The antigen remains undetermined. TCRdb's table, derived via immunoSEQ multiplex PCR, lists solely in-frame clones and lacks some. The sample holds about 190,000 clones, 75% to 90% seen once. The entry originates in a study of T cell responses to AZD1222 COVID-19 vaccine. General study results and limits: Of the AZD1222 recipients, only 6 or 7 were seropositive at baseline.

This TCR derives from an adult in good health. The sample was peripheral blood, taken on day 0 of MenACWY control vaccination.

CDR3 protein: CAWSVRGQEPYEQYF. The CDR3 nucleotides are TGTGCCTGGAGTGTACGGGGACAGGAGCCCTACGAGCAGTACTTC. The genes are TRBV30 and TRBJ2-7; TRBD1 matches at 8 bases. This CDR3 region has 15 residues. The V segment lost 0 bases and the J segment 2 bases; nucleotides outside the gene matches: 6. The germline V gene encodes CDR1 GTSNPN and CDR2 SVGIG (reference sequence).